The source of this TCR beta chain is a study of lymphopenia after photon versus proton radiotherapy. Details on this clone: The antigen is undetermined.

The germline gives CDR1 SGHDT, CDR2 YYEEEE. The CDR3 loop spans 16 amino acids. Trimming removed 0 bases from V and 3 bases from J, with 16 bases in between. Libraries were prepared by immunoSEQ multiplex PCR; TCRdb keeps only in-frame clonotypes and omits some of them. Among some 30,000 clones, roughly 87% were seen once, and the ten largest hold 50%. Overall study results and limits: A bigger post-nadir fall in TCR diversity correlated inversely with survival time in deceased patients. Relative stability marked proton patients; photon patients lost diversity and naive cells. Oligoclonal CD8+ Temra expansion after nadir drove photon patients' diversity drop.

The specimen was peripheral blood, collected from a patient treated with proton-based radiotherapy. V and J are TRBV5-6 and TRBJ2-7, with D possibly matching TRBD2 (5 bases). The receptor was isolated from a woman in her sixties or seventies with cholangiocarcinoma. Some clones in this sample may be carry-over from other donors' samples. CDR3 in DNA: TGTGCCAGCAGCTTGGCCGCGGGTCGTATAAACTACGAGCAGTACTTC. This encodes CASSLAAGRINYEQYF.